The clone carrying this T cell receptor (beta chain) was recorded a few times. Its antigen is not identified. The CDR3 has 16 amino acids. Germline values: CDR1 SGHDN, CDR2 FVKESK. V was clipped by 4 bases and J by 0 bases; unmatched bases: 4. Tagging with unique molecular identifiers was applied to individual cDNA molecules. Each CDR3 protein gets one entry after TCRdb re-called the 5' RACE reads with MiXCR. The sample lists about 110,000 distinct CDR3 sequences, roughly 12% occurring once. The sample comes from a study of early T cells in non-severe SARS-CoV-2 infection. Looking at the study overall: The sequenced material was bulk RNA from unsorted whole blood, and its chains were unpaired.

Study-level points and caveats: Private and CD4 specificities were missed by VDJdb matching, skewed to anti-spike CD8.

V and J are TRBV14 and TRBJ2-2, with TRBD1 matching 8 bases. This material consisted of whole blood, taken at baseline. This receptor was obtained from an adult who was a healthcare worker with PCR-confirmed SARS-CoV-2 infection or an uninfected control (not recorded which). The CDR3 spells CASSRRTGTNTGELFF. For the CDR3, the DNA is TGTGCCAGCAGCCGAAGGACAGGGACGAACACCGGGGAGCTGTTTTTT.